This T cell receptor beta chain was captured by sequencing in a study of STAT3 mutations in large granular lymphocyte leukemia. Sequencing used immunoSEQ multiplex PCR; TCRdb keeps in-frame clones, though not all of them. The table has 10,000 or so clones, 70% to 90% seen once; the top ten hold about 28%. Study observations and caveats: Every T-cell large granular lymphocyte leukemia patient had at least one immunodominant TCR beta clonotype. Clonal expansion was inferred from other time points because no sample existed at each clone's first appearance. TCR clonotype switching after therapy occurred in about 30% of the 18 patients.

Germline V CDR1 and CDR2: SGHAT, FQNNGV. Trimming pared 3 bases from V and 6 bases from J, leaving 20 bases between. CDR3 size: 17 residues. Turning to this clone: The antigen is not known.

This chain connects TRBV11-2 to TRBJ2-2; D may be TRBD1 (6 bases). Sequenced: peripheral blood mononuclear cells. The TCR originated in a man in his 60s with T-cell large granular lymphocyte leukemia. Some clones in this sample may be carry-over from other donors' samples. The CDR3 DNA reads TGTGCCAGCAGCTTGAATCCAGCCAGGGGATGGGCCGGGGAGCTGTTTTTT. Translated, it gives CASSLNPARGWAGELFF.